The 13 T cell receptor beta chains given below trace back to one sample, sequenced in a study of blood T cell repertoires in COVID-19. The data were produced by immunoSEQ multiplex PCR, yet TCRdb's version contains in-frame clones alone and is incomplete. This table has some 23,000 clones, around 90% appearing once. Sequencing was done on a sample of peripheral blood. Receptors were obtained from a human donor with active COVID-19. The donor label of this sample is uncertain.

The J gene is TRBJ2-5, the V gene TRBV9, with 9 nucleotides matching TRBD1. This CDR3 has 15 amino acids. Germline V gene lookup returns CDR1 SGDLS and CDR2 YYNGEE. The ends lost 0 bases at V and 3 bases at J; junction bases unmatched: 3. In DNA, the CDR3 is TGTGCCAGCAGCGTAGATGGGACAGGGAAAGAGACCCAGTACTTC. It specifies CASSVDGTGKETQYF.

The chain combines TRBV11-2 with TRBJ2-1; a possible D gene is TRBD1 (5 bases). The ends were cut back, 4 bases at V and 4 bases at J, with 14 bases in the middle. Per the germline V gene, CDR1 is SGHAT and CDR2 is FQNNGV. This CDR3 has 15 amino acids. The CDR3, as DNA: TGTGCCAGCAGCTCAGACAGTGCTCCTTACAATGAGCAGTTCTTC. Its translation: CASSSDSAPYNEQFF.

This clone was seen a single time. This chain links TRBV7-9 with TRBJ2-7, with D possibly TRBD1 on 5 matching bases. The V gene lost 3 bases and the J gene lost 2 bases, with 17 bases spanning the gap. Germline V CDR1 and CDR2: SEHNR, FQNEAQ (reference sequence). The CDR3 is made up of 16 amino acids. CDR3 protein: CASSLRLGALPYEQYF. CDR3 in DNA: TGTGCCAGCAGCTTGCGGCTAGGGGCGCTTCCCTACGAGCAGTACTTC.

The chain employs TRBV27 and TRBJ1-3; D gene unclear. The germline V gene has CDR1 MNHEY and CDR2 SMNVEV (reference sequence). The V end was cut by 5 bases, the J end by 0 bases, with 17 bases between. The CDR3 sequence is 17 residues long. In nucleotides, the CDR3 is TGTGCCAGCAGTCCTACGACAAGGTTTGGCTCTGGAAACACCATATATTTT. This gives the protein CASSPTTRFGSGNTIYF.

This clone was counted a few times. The V call is TRBV11-3, the J call TRBJ2-2, with TRBD2 as a possible D gene (6 bases). Germline V lookup: CDR1 SGHNT, CDR2 YENEEA. The V end was cut by 2 bases, the J end by 1 base, with 14 bases between. CDR3 length: 17 amino acids. CDR3: CASSLSGLPMNTGELFF. As DNA, the CDR3 is TGTGCCAGCAGCTTAAGCGGGCTACCTATGAACACCGGGGAGCTGTTTTTT.

This rearrangement joins TRBV30 to TRBJ2-1, with D hard to call. V gave up 2 bases and J gave up 2 bases, with 13 bases separating them. The CDR3 extends over 15 amino acids. CDR1 is GTSNPN, CDR2 SVGIG, per germline (reference sequence). This CDR3 reads CAWSPSLGPYNEQFF. For the CDR3, the DNA is TGTGCCTGGAGTCCATCCCTGGGCCCCTACAATGAGCAGTTCTTC.

This clone has a single count. Other DNA sequences of this sample code for an identical CDR3. The chain carries TRBV6-2 or TRBV6-3 and TRBJ2-7; TRBD2 matches at 7 bases. Germline V lookup: CDR1 MNHEY, CDR2 SVGEGT. The CDR3 length is 14 residues. J lost 3 bases, V lost 2 bases, and 4 bases had no gene match. In DNA, the CDR3 is TGTGCCAGCAGTTACGGGCTAGCGGTCTACGAGCAGTACTTC. Translating gives CASSYGLAVYEQYF.

The V and J genes are TRBV6-5 and TRBJ1-5; no clear D. The V gene lost 6 bases and the J gene lost 5 bases, with 11 bases spanning the gap. Per germline, CDR1 MNHEY and CDR2 SVGAGI. This CDR3 contains 13 residues. CDR3 coding DNA: TGTGCCAGCAGACACAGAATCGATCAGCCCCAGCATTTT. This translates into CASRHRIDQPQHF.

The chain couples TRBV5-5 to TRBJ2-5; tentative D call: TRBD1 (5 bases). The CDR3 covers 12 residues. Germline-derived CDR1 and CDR2 are SGHKS and YYEKEE (reference sequence). V was shortened by 4 bases and J by 4 bases, with 8 bases between the two germline ends. Written as DNA, the CDR3 is TGTGCCAGCAGCGGGGCTGGAGAGACCCAGTACTTC. Amino acid sequence: CASSGAGETQYF.

The V call is TRBV7-9, the J call TRBJ2-5, with 10 bases fitting TRBD1. The V segment lost 7 bases and the J segment 3 bases; nucleotides outside the gene matches: 8. The CDR3 covers 15 residues. Germline lookup yields CDR1 SEHNR and CDR2 FQNEAQ (reference sequence). The CDR3 nucleotides read TGTGCCAGCACCCCGGGACAGGGGAGGAAAGAGACCCAGTACTTC. Translated: CASTPGQGRKETQYF.

The chain combines TRBV6-1 with TRBJ2-3; 8 bases map to TRBD2. After removal of 2 bases from V and 6 bases from J, the junction contained 10 bases not matched to a gene. The length of the CDR3 is 16 residues. The germline V gene encodes CDR1 MNHNS and CDR2 SASEGT. The CDR3 loop reads CASSEPGTRGVDTQYF. The CDR3 coding sequence is TGTGCCAGCAGTGAACCCGGGACTAGGGGGGTCGATACGCAGTATTTT.

The gene calls are TRBV5-1 and TRBJ2-7, with TRBD2 identical over 12 bases. This CDR3 has 15 residues. Germline V gene data show CDR1 as SGHRS and CDR2 as YFSETQ. The trim removed 4 bases at V and 1 base at J, leaving 3 bases unmatched. In DNA form, the CDR3 reads TGCGCCAGCAGCGACACTAGCGGGAGGTCCTACGAGCAGTACTTC. This gives the protein CASSDTSGRSYEQYF.

The chain carries TRBV5-4 and TRBJ1-1, with D unresolved. The CDR3 loop spans 14 amino acids. Trimming took off 0 bases at V and 6 bases at J, with 12 bases between the two ends. Per the germline V gene, CDR1 is SGHNT and CDR2 is YYREEE (reference sequence). CDR3 sequence reads: CASSLEQTKAEAFF. CDR3 DNA sequence: TGTGCCAGCAGCTTGGAACAGACTAAGGCTGAAGCTTTCTTT.